The 25 T cell receptor beta chains listed next were all sequenced from one sample in a study of T cell repertoires in cytomegalovirus infection. TCRdb redid the calling of the reads with MiXCR, one entry per CDR3 protein. Here the sample spans fewer than 300,000 distinct CDR3 sequences, roughly 23% being singletons. Sequenced material: PBMCs. These receptor sequences come from a human donor in good health (CMV status not recorded). Some clones in this sample may be carry-over from other donors' samples.

The CDR3 DNA sequence: TGTGCCAGCAGCCCCGCGGGGATAACTGGTGGCTACACCTTC. This gives the protein CASSPAGITGGYTF. The V gene is TRBV7-6, the J gene TRBJ1-2; D remains ambiguous. Trimming stripped 5 bases from V and 7 bases from J, with 17 bases between. Germline-derived CDR1 and CDR2 are SGHVS and FNYEAQ. The CDR3 spans 14 residues.

This clonotype has a count of ten or more. The CDR3 protein is CASTSRTGTVSGNTIYF. The CDR3 DNA follows: TGCGCCAGCACCTCCCGGACAGGAACCGTCTCTGGAAACACCATATATTTT. The rearrangement joins TRBV4-1 to TRBJ1-3; 7 bases map to TRBD1. The CDR3 spans 17 residues. The germline V gene has CDR1 MGHRA and CDR2 YSYEKL. V lost 7 bases and J lost 0; bases outside the gene matches: 12.

The chain carries TRBV29-1 and TRBJ2-5; 8 bases align to TRBD1. The CDR3 length is 15 residues. Losses at the gene ends were 2 bases for V and 0 bases for J; bases not matched to a gene: 5. Germline V gene data show CDR1 as SQVTM and CDR2 as ANQGSEA. CDR3 amino acids: CSVEKNRGYQETQYF. As DNA, the CDR3 is TGCAGCGTTGAAAAGAACAGGGGGTACCAAGAGACCCAGTACTTC.

In its sample, this clonotype was seen many times. V gene TRBV7-8 combines with J gene TRBJ2-1; 8 bases agree with TRBD1. The V gene's germline CDR1 is SGHVS and CDR2 FQNEAQ. CDR3 size: 15 residues. V was clipped by 1 base and J by 8 bases; unmatched bases: 7. DNA of the CDR3: TGTGCCAGCAGCTTAGTCAGGGGGCCTCGCGATGAGCAGTTCTTC. This encodes CASSLVRGPRDEQFF.

The V and J genes are TRBV4-3 and TRBJ2-1, with D perhaps matching TRBD1 (5 bases). Trimming cost V 0 bases and J 7 bases, with 13 bases left between them. The CDR3 contains 15 residues. The germline gives CDR1 LGHNA, CDR2 YSLEER. CDR3 sequence (DNA): TGCGCCAGCAGCCAAGATCATCACTCAGGGAATGAGCAGTTCTTC. Protein: CASSQDHHSGNEQFF.

In this sample, this clonotype turned up many times. The CDR3 DNA reads TGTGCCAGCACGACTAGCGGGGGGGCGGGAGATACGCAGTATTTT. Encoded protein: CASTTSGGAGDTQYF. This chain uses TRBV7-8 with TRBJ2-3, with 14 bases lining up with TRBD2. The CDR3 contains 15 residues. Germline lookup yields CDR1 SGHVS and CDR2 FQNEAQ. J lost 5 bases, V lost 7 bases, and 5 bases had no gene match.

This clonotype was observed a few times. J is TRBJ1-1 and V is TRBV6-5; no definite D call. This CDR3 spans 14 amino acids. The V end lost 3 bases, the J end lost 5 bases, and 13 bases lay between the germline ends. Looked up from germline, CDR1 is MNHEY and CDR2 is SVGAGI. Here the CDR3 reads CASSYRDPGTEAFF. Written as DNA, the CDR3 is TGTGCCAGCAGTTATCGCGATCCGGGGACTGAAGCTTTCTTT.

This clonotype has a count of ten or more. The rearrangement uses TRBV7-2 and TRBJ2-3; the match to TRBD2 covers 9 bases. The CDR3 length is 13 residues. J gave up 4 bases and V 6 bases, and 2 bases lay outside the gene matches. The germline V gene has CDR1 SGHTA and CDR2 FQGNSA. CDR3 nucleotides: TGTGCCAGCAGAGGACTAGCGCCAGATACGCAGTATTTT. It yields the protein CASRGLAPDTQYF.

This clonotype was counted a few times. This sequence joins TRBV20-1 and TRBJ1-1; 9 nucleotides line up with TRBD1. V shed 0 bases and J 7 bases; nucleotides not matched to a gene: 18. The CDR3 length is 18 residues. The germline gives CDR1 DFQATT, CDR2 SNEGSKA (reference sequence). The CDR3 nucleotides are TGCAGTGCTAGAGATCTCTTGGGAACGTCCGGGACAGGGCTTGAAGCTTTCTTT. This sequence encodes CSARDLLGTSGTGLEAFF.

In DNA form, the CDR3 reads TGTGCCAGCAGTTGGACAGCGGGACCTCAAGAGACCCAGTACTTC. Its protein is CASSWTAGPQETQYF. The chain recombines TRBV7-2 with TRBJ2-5, with a weak D call TRBD2 (7 bases). Germline assignment: CDR1 SGHTA and CDR2 FQGNSA. V was shortened by 6 bases and J by 2 bases, with 16 bases between the two germline ends. This CDR3 is built from 15 residues.

This sequence joins TRBV19 and TRBJ2-2, with TRBD1 as a possible D gene (5 bases). Germline V gene sequence: CDR1 LNHDA, CDR2 SQIVND (reference sequence). V lost 3 bases, J lost 4 bases, and 9 bases lay in between. The CDR3 has 14 residues. The CDR3 nucleotides are TGTGCCAGTAGTATTGGCAGGGTCACCGGGGAGCTGTTTTTT. It yields the protein CASSIGRVTGELFF.

CDR3 in amino acids: CSVGGTVSSYNEQFF. The CDR3 nucleotides are TGCAGCGTTGGGGGGACAGTGAGCTCCTACAATGAGCAGTTCTTC. The chain carries TRBV29-1 and TRBJ2-1; TRBD1 matches 7 bases. The V gene's germline CDR1 is SQVTM and CDR2 ANQGSEA. The CDR3 runs to 15 residues. V trimming: 4 bases; J trimming: 0 bases; junction bases outside the gene matches: 6.

The chain employs TRBV28 and TRBJ2-3; 8 bases match TRBD2. CDR1 is MDHEN, CDR2 SYDVKM, per germline. Unmatched junction bases numbered 13, after V lost 2 bases and J lost 6 bases. The CDR3 contains 17 residues. In DNA form, the CDR3 reads TGTGCCAGCAGTTTAGTCGGGCGGGGGGCCGCCGGGGATACGCAGTATTTT. Residues: CASSLVGRGAAGDTQYF.

This clonotype was found many times. The V gene is TRBV7-3, the J gene TRBJ2-3, with D unclear. Trimming pared 1 base from V and 6 bases from J, leaving 14 bases between. CDR1 is SGHTA, CDR2 FQGTGA, per germline. This CDR3 is 15 amino acids long. DNA for the CDR3: TGTGCCAGCAGCTTAAGTCGGGCCTCCGGGGATACGCAGTATTTT. Translation gives CASSLSRASGDTQYF.

The rearrangement uses TRBV7-8 and TRBJ1-1; D gene ambiguous. Trimming left V 7 bases short and J 7 bases short, with 25 bases between. The germline V gene encodes CDR1 SGHVS and CDR2 FQNEAQ. The CDR3 loop spans 16 amino acids. The CDR3 region has the DNA TGTGCCAGCACCCCCTCCAGGTTTACTTTGGCTGGTGAAGCTTTCTTT. Translating it yields CASTPSRFTLAGEAFF.

This chain joins TRBV12-3 or TRBV12-4 and TRBJ1-5; D is ambiguous. This CDR3 is built from 15 residues. Trimming took 5 bases from V and 7 from J, leaving 18 bases between them. The CDR3 loop reads CASSPGGRGRQPQHF. In DNA, the CDR3 is TGTGCCAGCAGTCCCGGAGGGCGGGGTCGGCAGCCCCAGCATTTT.

The chain is built from TRBV19 and TRBJ2-7; TRBD1 matches 11 bases. Germline V lookup: CDR1 LNHDA, CDR2 SQIVND (reference sequence). The V segment lost 3 bases and the J segment 3 bases; nucleotides outside the gene matches: 4. The CDR3 length is 15 residues. The chain's CDR3 is CASSIGGTGGYEQYF. Written as DNA, the CDR3 is TGTGCCAGTAGTATCGGAGGGACAGGGGGCTACGAGCAGTACTTC.

This clonotype came up a few times. The CDR3, as DNA: TGTGCCAGCAGCCAAGGGGTCGGGGTCTCAAACATTCAGTACTTC. It yields the protein CASSQGVGVSNIQYF. The chain has TRBV7-8 and TRBJ2-4; D is tentatively TRBD1 or TRBD2 (5 bases each). Trimming pared 5 bases from V and 6 bases from J, leaving 17 bases between. The CDR3 consists of 15 residues. The germline V gene has CDR1 SGHVS and CDR2 FQNEAQ.

This clonotype turned up a few times. The genes are TRBV2 and TRBJ1-5, with unresolved D. CDR3 length: 14 residues. V was pared by 5 bases and J by 0 bases, with 8 bases between. Germline loops: CDR1 SNHLY, CDR2 FYNNEI. The CDR3 reads CASSLELSNQPQHF. CDR3 in DNA: TGTGCCAGCAGTCTGGAACTTAGCAATCAGCCCCAGCATTTT.

This clonotype was found many times. The chain recombines TRBV7-2 with TRBJ1-1; D is unresolved. There are 12 residues in the CDR3. CDR1 is SGHTA, CDR2 FQGNSA, per germline. Trimming removed 1 base at V and 10 bases at J, with 10 bases between. Here the CDR3 reads CASSLVRARAFF. For the CDR3, the DNA is TGTGCCAGCAGCTTAGTACGTGCCAGAGCTTTCTTT.

The genes are TRBV28 and TRBJ2-6; D tentatively reads TRBD1 or TRBD2 (5 bases each). Per germline, CDR1 MDHEN and CDR2 SYDVKM. This CDR3 region has 16 residues. Trimming took off 2 bases at V and 4 bases at J, with 12 bases between the two ends. The CDR3 region is CASSLGGSGGANVLTF. As DNA, the CDR3 is TGTGCCAGCAGTTTAGGGGGTTCGGGGGGGGCCAACGTCCTGACTTTC.

This sequence joins TRBV28 and TRBJ2-2; TRBD1 matches at 9 bases. J gave up 5 bases and V 6 bases, and 13 bases lay outside the gene matches. The CDR3 spans 17 residues. CDR1 MDHEN and CDR2 SYDVKM come from the germline V gene. The CDR3 loop is CASSDGSWDRETGELFF. DNA of the CDR3: TGTGCCAGCAGCGATGGTAGCTGGGACAGGGAAACCGGGGAGCTGTTTTTT.

This clonotype was counted many times. This chain links TRBV11-2 with TRBJ2-3; TRBD2 agrees at 9 bases. Germline V lookup: CDR1 SGHAT, CDR2 FQNNGV. V trimming: 5 bases; J trimming: 2 bases; junction bases outside the gene matches: 5. The CDR3 spans 15 residues. CDR3 protein: CASSPRLADTDTQYF. In DNA form, the CDR3 reads TGTGCCAGCAGCCCACGACTAGCGGACACAGATACGCAGTATTTT.

The chain recombines TRBV12-3 or TRBV12-4 with TRBJ1-1; D perhaps matches TRBD1 (5 bases). CDR3 size: 16 residues. Trimming removed 2 bases from V and 3 bases from J, with 16 bases in between. CDR3: CASSLRPGGVDTEAFF. CDR3 in DNA: TGTGCCAGCAGTTTACGTCCCGGGGGGGTAGACACTGAAGCTTTCTTT.

This clonotype was found once. V gene TRBV20-1 combines with J gene TRBJ1-2, with 8 bases lining up with TRBD1. Germline V gene data show CDR1 as DFQATT and CDR2 as SNEGSKA (reference sequence). The junction had 9 bases not matched to a gene; V was cut back by 3 bases and J by 0 bases. CDR3 size: 16 residues. CDR3 region: CSASRGRRGANYGYTF. In DNA form, the CDR3 reads TGCAGTGCTAGCAGGGGGCGAAGGGGAGCTAACTATGGCTACACCTTC.